Listed below are T cell receptor beta chains from one sample, sequenced in a study of identifying expanded T cells in peripheral blood. Profiled with immunoSEQ multiplex PCR; TCRdb holds only in-frame clones, not every one. The data contain about 100,000 clones, approximately 86% of them singletons. Input material: blood. The source of these receptors is a person between 18 and 75 years old in good health. CDR3s include the opening cysteine and the closing phenylalanine or tryptophan. The D gene is left open where the match is weak. Clone sizes are given selectively: once, few, many, or a class where the clone is expanded.

abundance	d_gene	v_gene	j_gene	CDR3nt	CDR3aa
.	TRBD1	TRBV10-3	TRBJ1-5	TGTGCCATCAGTGGGGGTCGGACAGGACGTCTTCAGCCCCAGCATTTT	CAISGGRTGRLQPQHF
few	.	TRBV18	TRBJ2-3	TGTGCCAGCTCACCACGGGCAGGGGCCCCAACAGGAACGCAGTATTTT	CASSPRAGAPTGTQYF
.	.	TRBV6-6	TRBJ2-4	TGTGCCAGCAGTTACGGTCGGGGTTTAACGGACATTCAGTACTTC	CASSYGRGLTDIQYF
.	.	TRBV5-1	TRBJ2-7	TGCGCCAGCAGTTGGGGCTTCGGCGGGTCCTACGAGCAGTACTTC	CASSWGFGGSYEQYF
.	.	TRBV7-2	TRBJ1-2	TGTGCCAGCAGCCCCCAGGACGGGGTAAACTATGGCTACACCTTC	CASSPQDGVNYGYTF
.	.	TRBV9	TRBJ1-4	TGTGCCAGCAGCGCCAGAACAGGGTATGGGGAAAAACTGTTTTTT	CASSARTGYGEKLFF
.	TRBD1	TRBV5-1	TRBJ1-2	TGCGCCAGCAGTCTGTGGGACAGCACCTCAAGTCATGGCTACACCTTC	CASSLWDSTSSHGYTF
.	.	TRBV9	TRBJ1-4	TGTGCCAGCAGCCCCGGACCTGTGGGCGTGTATTTGAAACTGTTTTTT	CASSPGPVGVYLKLFF
once	.	TRBV30	TRBJ1-3	TGTGCCTGGAGGGACACGGGGGCCCCCTCTGGAAACACCATATATTTT	CAWRDTGAPSGNTIYF
.	TRBD1	TRBV30	TRBJ2-2	TGTGCCTGGAGGGGGACAGTTGGCGGGGAGCTGTTTTTT	CAWRGTVGGELFF
.	.	TRBV19	TRBJ2-2	TGTGCCAGTAGTAACGGACACTTCACCGGGGAGCTGTTTTTT	CASSNGHFTGELFF
.	.	TRBV19	TRBJ2-1	TGTGCCAGTAGTGGTCAGGGTGACAATGAGCAGTTCTTC	CASSGQGDNEQFF
.	.	TRBV4-1	TRBJ2-3	TGCGCCAGCACTGAGCTGTCCACAGATACGCAGTATTTT	CASTELSTDTQYF
.	TRBD1	TRBV27	TRBJ1-4	TGTGCCAGTTGCCAATACAGGGGCTCCAATGAAAAACTGTTTTTT	CASCQYRGSNEKLFF
.	.	TRBV7-7	TRBJ2-2	TGTGCCAGCAGCTTAGCGGGGCACACCGGGGAGCTGTTTTTT	CASSLAGHTGELFF
few	TRBD1	TRBV30	TRBJ1-2	TGTGCCTGGAGTGTTCGACTACAGGGGAATGGCTACACCTTC	CAWSVRLQGNGYTF
.	.	TRBV9	TRBJ1-1	TGTGCCAGCAGCGCCCTTCCCCCCTCTGAAGCTTTCTTT	CASSALPPSEAFF
.	.	TRBV7-9	TRBJ1-1	TGTGCCAGCAGCTTTGGGGGGGTGGCTGAAGCTTTCTTT	CASSFGGVAEAFF
.	.	TRBV13	TRBJ2-7	TGTGCCAGCAGCTCTGGCGTCCCACTCTCCTACGAGCAGTACTTC	CASSSGVPLSYEQYF
.	.	TRBV7-9	TRBJ1-1	TGTGCCAGCAGCTCATCAAACCAGATGAACACTGAAGCTTTCTTT	CASSSSNQMNTEAFF
.	.	TRBV6-1	TRBJ1-2	TGTGCCAGCATGGAGGGGTTGGGTTATGGCTACACCTTC	CASMEGLGYGYTF
.	.	TRBV19	TRBJ1-1	TGTGCCAGTAGTATAGCCTCACAGGGAAAAGCTTTCTTT	CASSIASQGKAFF
.	TRBD1	TRBV11-3	TRBJ1-1	TGTGCCAGCAGCGCCTCCGGGACAGGCCTAGGGGACACTGAAGCTTTCTTT	CASSASGTGLGDTEAFF
.	TRBD1	TRBV29-1	TRBJ2-5	TGCAGCGTCACAGGGGGCGTGGAGACCCAGTACTTC	CSVTGGVETQYF
.	.	TRBV7-9	TRBJ2-7	TGTGCCAGCAGCCTATACGCCACGGGCGAGCAGTACTTC	CASSLYATGEQYF